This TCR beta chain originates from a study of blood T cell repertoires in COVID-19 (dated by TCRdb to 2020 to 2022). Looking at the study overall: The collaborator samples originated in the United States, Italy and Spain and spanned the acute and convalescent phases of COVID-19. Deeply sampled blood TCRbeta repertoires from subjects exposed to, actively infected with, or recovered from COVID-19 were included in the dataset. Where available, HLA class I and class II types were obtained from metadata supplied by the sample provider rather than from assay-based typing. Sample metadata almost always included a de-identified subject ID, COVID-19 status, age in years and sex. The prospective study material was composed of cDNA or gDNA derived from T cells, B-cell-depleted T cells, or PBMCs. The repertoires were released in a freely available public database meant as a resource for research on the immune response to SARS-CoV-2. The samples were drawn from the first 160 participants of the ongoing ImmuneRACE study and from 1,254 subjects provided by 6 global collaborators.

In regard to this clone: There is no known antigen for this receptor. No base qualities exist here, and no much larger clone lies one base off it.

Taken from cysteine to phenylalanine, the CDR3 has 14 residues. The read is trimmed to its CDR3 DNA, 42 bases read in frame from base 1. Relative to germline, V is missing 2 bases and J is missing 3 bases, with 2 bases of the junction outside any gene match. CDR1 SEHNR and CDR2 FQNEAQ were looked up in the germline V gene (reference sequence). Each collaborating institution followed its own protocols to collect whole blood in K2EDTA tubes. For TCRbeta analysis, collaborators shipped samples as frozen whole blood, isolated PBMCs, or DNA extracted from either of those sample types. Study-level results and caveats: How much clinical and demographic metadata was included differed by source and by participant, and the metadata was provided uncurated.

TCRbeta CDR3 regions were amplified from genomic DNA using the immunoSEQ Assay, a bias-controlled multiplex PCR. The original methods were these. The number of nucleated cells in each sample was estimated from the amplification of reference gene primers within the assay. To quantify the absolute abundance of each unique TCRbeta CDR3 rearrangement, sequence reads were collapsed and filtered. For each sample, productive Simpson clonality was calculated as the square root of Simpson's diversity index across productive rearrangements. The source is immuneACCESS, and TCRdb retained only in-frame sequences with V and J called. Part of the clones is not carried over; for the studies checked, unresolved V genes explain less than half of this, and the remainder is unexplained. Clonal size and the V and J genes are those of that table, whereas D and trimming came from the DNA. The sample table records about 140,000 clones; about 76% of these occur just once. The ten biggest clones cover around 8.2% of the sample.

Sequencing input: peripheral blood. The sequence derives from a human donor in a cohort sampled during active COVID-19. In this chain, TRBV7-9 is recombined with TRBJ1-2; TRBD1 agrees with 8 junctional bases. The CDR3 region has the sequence CASSLRTGYYGYTF. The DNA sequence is TGTGCCAGCAGCTTAAGGACAGGGTACTATGGCTACACCTTC.